This T cell receptor beta chain was observed in a study of blood T cell repertoires in COVID-19. Study as a whole: Collection of acute and convalescent COVID-19 samples took place in the United States, Italy and Spain. T cells, B-cell-depleted T cells, or PBMCs provided the cDNA or gDNA that served as material.

In its sample, this clone was seen a few times. Sequencing used immunoSEQ multiplex PCR; TCRdb keeps in-frame clones, though not all of them. Of 220,000 or so clones listed, around four fifths were seen once; the top ten hold roughly 4.6%. Sequencing used peripheral blood. The receptor was derived from a woman aged 60-75 years who had recovered from COVID-19.

In DNA, the CDR3 is TGTGCCAGCAGCTTACAGGGGCAGGACACTGAAGCTTTCTTT. Translation gives CASSLQGQDTEAFF. The J gene is TRBJ1-1, the V gene TRBV7-2, with D perhaps TRBD1 (6 bases). The CDR3 consists of 14 residues. Trimming removed 2 bases from V and 3 bases from J, with 10 bases in between. The V gene's germline CDR1 is SGHTA and CDR2 FQGNSA.